The entry below describes one T cell receptor (beta chain). What it binds is unknown. The data stem from a study of metastatic and nonmetastatic thyroid tumors. Across the study: Repertoires from malignant and benign thyroid patients were compared across blood and tumor or nodule tissue.

General study results and limits: Significantly greater TCR beta diversity was reportedly found in malignant thyroid tumors than in benign nodules (in blood and tumor).

TCRdb reprocessed the PCR reads using MiXCR. The repertoire holds around 45,000 clones, with 3% to 3.5% as singletons. Thyroid surgery was performed in patients who had received no treatment beforehand. V lost 0 bases and J 4 bases, leaving 10 bases between the germline ends. Germline V lookup: CDR1 GTSNPN, CDR2 SVGIG (reference sequence). CDR3 length: 14 residues. Sample: blood. The gene calls are TRBV30 and TRBJ1-5, with D unresolved. The source is a female donor with papillary thyroid cancer or a benign thyroid nodule (not recorded which). Some clones in this sample may be carry-over from other donors' samples. The CDR3 region has the DNA TGTGCCTGGAGTGTGAAGGCAGCTAATCAGCCCCAGCATTTT. Amino acids: CAWSVKAANQPQHF.